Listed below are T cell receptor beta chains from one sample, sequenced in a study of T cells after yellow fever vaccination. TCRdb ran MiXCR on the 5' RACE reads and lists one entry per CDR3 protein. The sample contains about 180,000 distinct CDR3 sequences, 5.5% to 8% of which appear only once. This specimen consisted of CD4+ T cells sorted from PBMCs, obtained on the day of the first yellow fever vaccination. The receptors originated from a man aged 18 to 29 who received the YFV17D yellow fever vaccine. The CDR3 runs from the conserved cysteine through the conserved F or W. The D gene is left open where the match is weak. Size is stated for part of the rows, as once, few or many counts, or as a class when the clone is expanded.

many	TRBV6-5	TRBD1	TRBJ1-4	CASSSDRVGEKLFF	TGTGCCAGCAGTTCTGACAGGGTGGGGGAAAAACTGTTTTTT
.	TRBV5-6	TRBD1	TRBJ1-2	CASSLRDRGSYTF	TGTGCCAGCAGCCTCCGGGACAGGGGTAGCTACACCTTC
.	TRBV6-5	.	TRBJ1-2	CASRPVDRGGYTF	TGTGCCAGCAGACCGGTCGACAGAGGCGGCTACACCTTC
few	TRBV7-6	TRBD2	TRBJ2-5	CASSRLGGAWETQYF	TGTGCCAGCAGCCGCCTCGGGGGGGCCTGGGAGACCCAGTACTTC
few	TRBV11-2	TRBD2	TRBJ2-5	CASSLFDLRGIKTQYF	TGTGCCAGCAGCTTATTCGATTTGCGGGGGATAAAGACCCAGTACTTC
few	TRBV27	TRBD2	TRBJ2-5	CASSPRGGAGGKQETQYF	TGTGCCAGCAGCCCCCGTGGCGGAGCGGGGGGGAAGCAAGAGACCCAGTACTTC
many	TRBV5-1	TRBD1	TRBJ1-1	CASSNWDSANTEAFF	TGCGCCAGCAGCAACTGGGACAGTGCGAACACTGAAGCTTTCTTT
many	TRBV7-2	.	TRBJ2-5	CASSLGRSQETQYF	TGTGCCAGCAGCTTAGGCAGAAGCCAAGAGACCCAGTACTTC
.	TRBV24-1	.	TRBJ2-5	CATSDGGLSGETQYF	TGTGCCACCAGTGATGGTGGGCTCTCGGGGGAGACCCAGTACTTC
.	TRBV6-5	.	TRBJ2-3	CASSYSGGRTDTQYF	TGTGCCAGCAGTTACTCGGGGGGGCGCACAGATACGCAGTATTTT
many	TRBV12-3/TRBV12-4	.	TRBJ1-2	CASSLIGQGSGYGYTF	TGTGCCAGCAGTTTAATCGGGCAGGGAAGCGGCTATGGCTACACCTTC
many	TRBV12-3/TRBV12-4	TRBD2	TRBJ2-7	CASSQLTSGPYEQYF	TGTGCCAGCAGTCAATTGACTAGCGGCCCCTACGAGCAGTACTTC
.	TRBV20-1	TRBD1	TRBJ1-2	CSARAEDRDDGYTF	TGCAGTGCTAGAGCCGAGGACAGGGACGATGGCTACACCTTC
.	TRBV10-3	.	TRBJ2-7	CAITTDGYEQYF	TGTGCCATCACCACGGACGGGTACGAGCAGTACTTC
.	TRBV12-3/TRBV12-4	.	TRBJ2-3	CASSPPRGQGTSTDTQYF	TGTGCCAGCAGTCCCCCTCGGGGGCAGGGGACTAGCACAGATACGCAGTATTTT
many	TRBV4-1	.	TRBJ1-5	CASSQDHRGQPQHF	TGCGCCAGCAGCCAAGATCACCGGGGGCAGCCCCAGCATTTT
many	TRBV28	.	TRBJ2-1	CASTWGFINEQFF	TGTGCCAGCACCTGGGGGTTTATCAATGAGCAGTTCTTC
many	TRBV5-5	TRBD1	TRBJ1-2	CASTQSGQGNYGYTF	TGTGCCAGCACCCAATCGGGACAGGGGAACTATGGCTACACCTTC
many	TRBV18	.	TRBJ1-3	CASSPSTISGNTIYF	TGTGCCAGCTCACCCTCTACGATCTCTGGAAACACCATATATTTT
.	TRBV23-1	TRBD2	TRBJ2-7	CASTLEGRGETYGQYF	TGCGCCAGCACTCTGGAAGGGCGGGGGGAGACCTACGGGCAGTACTTC
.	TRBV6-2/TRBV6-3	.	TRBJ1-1	CASSYEGVTEAFF	TGTGCCAGCAGTTATGAAGGGGTCACTGAAGCTTTCTTT
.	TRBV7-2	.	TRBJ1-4	CASSLGHTEKLFF	TGTGCCAGCAGCTTGGGACACACTGAAAAACTGTTTTTT
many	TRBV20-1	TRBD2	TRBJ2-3	CSARRISGTSGDTQYF	TGCAGTGCTAGAAGGATTTCCGGGACTAGCGGGGATACGCAGTATTTT
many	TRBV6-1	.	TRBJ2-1	CASSLPSGNNEQFF	TGTGCCAGCAGCCTTCCGTCTGGGAACAATGAGCAGTTCTTC
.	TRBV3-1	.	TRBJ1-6	CASSPRHHFNSPLHF	TGTGCCAGCAGCCCTAGACACCATTTTAATTCACCCCTCCACTTT
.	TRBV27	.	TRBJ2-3	CASSEERLSTDTQYF	TGTGCCAGCAGTGAGGAAAGACTCAGCACAGATACGCAGTATTTT
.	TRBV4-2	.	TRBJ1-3	CASSQTQKVSPSSGNTIYF	TGTGCCAGCAGCCAGACACAGAAGGTCAGCCCCAGCTCTGGAAACACCATATATTTT
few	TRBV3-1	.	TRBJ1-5	CASSQDRGAQPQHF	TGTGCCAGCAGCCAAGATCGAGGGGCACAGCCCCAGCATTTT
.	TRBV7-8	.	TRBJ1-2	CASSLDVRVGGYTF	TGTGCCAGCAGCTTAGACGTAAGAGTAGGCGGCTACACCTTC
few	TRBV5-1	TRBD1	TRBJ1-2	CASSSSHRGTNYGYTF	TGCGCCAGCAGCTCCTCGCACAGGGGTACTAACTATGGCTACACCTTC
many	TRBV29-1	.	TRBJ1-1	CSVVRPANTEAFF	TGCAGCGTAGTCCGGCCCGCCAACACTGAAGCTTTCTTT
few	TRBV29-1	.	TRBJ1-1	CSVEVYRLNTEAFF	TGCAGCGTTGAAGTCTACAGGTTGAACACTGAAGCTTTCTTT
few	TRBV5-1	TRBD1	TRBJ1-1	CASSLGTGSNTEAFF	TGCGCCAGCAGCTTAGGGACAGGTTCGAACACTGAAGCTTTCTTT
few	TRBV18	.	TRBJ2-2	CASSPPPSATLTGELFF	TGTGCCAGCTCACCACCACCATCGGCGACTCTCACCGGGGAGCTGTTTTTT
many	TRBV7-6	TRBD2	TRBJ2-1	CASRSLAGVSDNEQFF	TGTGCCAGCAGATCCTTAGCGGGGGTCTCGGACAATGAGCAGTTCTTC
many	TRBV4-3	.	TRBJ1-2	CASSQDNNYGYTF	TGCGCCAGCAGCCAAGATAACAACTATGGCTACACCTTC
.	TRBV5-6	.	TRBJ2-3	CAIGPGLLALRDTQYF	TGTGCCATCGGCCCCGGGCTCCTCGCGCTCAGAGATACGCAGTATTTT
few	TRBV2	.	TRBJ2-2	CASGPRRVGQGAGELFF	TGTGCCAGCGGGCCGAGACGTGTTGGTCAAGGCGCCGGGGAGCTGTTTTTT
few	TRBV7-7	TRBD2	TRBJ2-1	CASSFSGSSYNEQFF	TGTGCCAGCAGTTTTAGCGGGAGCTCCTACAATGAGCAGTTCTTC
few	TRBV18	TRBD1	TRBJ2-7	CASSPDRDEQYF	TGTGCCAGCTCCCCAGACAGGGACGAGCAGTACTTC
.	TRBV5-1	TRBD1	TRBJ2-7	CASSLSPSGQGSGEQYF	TGCGCCAGCAGCTTGTCCCCTTCGGGACAGGGGTCGGGAGAGCAGTACTTC
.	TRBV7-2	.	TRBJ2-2	CASSRPGGGELFF	TGTGCCAGCAGCCGACCGGGTGGCGGGGAGCTGTTTTTT
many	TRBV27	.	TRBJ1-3	CASSLTFSGNTIYF	TGTGCCAGCAGTTTAACTTTCTCTGGAAACACCATATATTTT
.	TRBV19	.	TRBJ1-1	CASSQSVSAEAFF	TGTGCCAGTAGTCAGTCTGTGAGCGCTGAAGCTTTCTTT
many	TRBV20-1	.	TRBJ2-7	CSAQLQYEQYF	TGCAGTGCACAACTTCAGTACGAGCAGTACTTC
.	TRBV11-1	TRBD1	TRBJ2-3	CASSKQGPPGSTTDTQYF	TGTGCCAGCAGCAAACAGGGGCCGCCGGGCTCCACCACAGATACGCAGTATTTT
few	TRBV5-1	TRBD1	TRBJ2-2	CASHTGQGIDTGELFF	TGCGCCAGCCATACTGGACAGGGGATCGACACCGGGGAGCTGTTTTTT
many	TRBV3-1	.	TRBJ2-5	CASSQDDGRETQYF	TGTGCCAGCAGCCAAGACGATGGTCGAGAGACCCAGTACTTC
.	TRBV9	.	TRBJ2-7	CASSDSTRDVQYF	TGTGCCAGCAGCGACTCGACACGGGACGTGCAGTACTTC
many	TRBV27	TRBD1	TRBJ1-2	CASKPGGAFGYTF	TGTGCCAGCAAACCAGGGGGTGCTTTTGGCTACACCTTC
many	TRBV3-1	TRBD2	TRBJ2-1	CASSPPGLAGGFEQFF	TGTGCCAGCAGCCCTCCCGGACTAGCGGGGGGATTTGAGCAGTTCTTC
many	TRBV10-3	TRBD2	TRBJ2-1	CAIRGGTREFMNEQFF	TGTGCCATCAGGGGGGGGACCAGGGAATTCATGAATGAGCAGTTCTTC